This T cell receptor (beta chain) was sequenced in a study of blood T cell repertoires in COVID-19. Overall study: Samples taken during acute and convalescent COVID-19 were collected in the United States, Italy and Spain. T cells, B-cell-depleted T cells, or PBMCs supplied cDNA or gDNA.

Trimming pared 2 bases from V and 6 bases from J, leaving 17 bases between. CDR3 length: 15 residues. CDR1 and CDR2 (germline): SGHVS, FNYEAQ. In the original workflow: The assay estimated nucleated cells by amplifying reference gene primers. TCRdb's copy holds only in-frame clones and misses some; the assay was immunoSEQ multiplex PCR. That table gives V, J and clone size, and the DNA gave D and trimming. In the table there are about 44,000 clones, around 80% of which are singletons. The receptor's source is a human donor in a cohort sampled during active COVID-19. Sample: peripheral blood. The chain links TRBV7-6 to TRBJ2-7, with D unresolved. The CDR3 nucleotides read TGTGCCAGCAGCTTACAGTCGTACAGTGGCCTCGAGCAGTACTTC. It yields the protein CASSLQSYSGLEQYF.